A selection of T cell receptor beta chains follows, all from one sample in a study of blood T cell repertoires in COVID-19. TCRdb's table, derived via immunoSEQ multiplex PCR, lists solely in-frame clones and lacks some. The sample has hundreds of thousands of clones; approximately 83% are singletons. Source material: PBMCs or T cells enriched from blood (not recorded which). All receptors derive from a man aged 25-40 years who had recovered from COVID-19. CDR3s include the opening cysteine and the closing phenylalanine or tryptophan. The order of the fields is D gene, clone size, V gene, J gene, CDR3 DNA, CDR3 protein. A D gene is named only where the DNA matches it firmly. Some rows mark clone size as missing; the rest say once, few, many or name a class of expanded clone.

d_gene: TRBD2
abundance: few
v_gene: TRBV7-2
j_gene: TRBJ2-2
CDR3nt: TGTGCCAGCAGCCATAGGACTAGTTACACCGGGGAGCTGTTTTTT
CDR3aa: CASSHRTSYTGELFF

d_gene: NA
abundance: NA
v_gene: TRBV2
j_gene: TRBJ1-2
CDR3nt: TGTGCCAGCAGTTCTGAGGGGGAGAGCTATGGCTACACCTTC
CDR3aa: CASSSEGESYGYTF

d_gene: TRBD1
abundance: NA
v_gene: TRBV6-5
j_gene: TRBJ1-1
CDR3nt: TGTGCCACCGACAGGGGGCGAACTAACACTGAAGCTTTCTTT
CDR3aa: CATDRGRTNTEAFF

d_gene: NA
abundance: NA
v_gene: TRBV7-3
j_gene: TRBJ2-3
CDR3nt: TGTGCCAGCAGTCCATCCCGACAGACAGATACGCAGTATTTT
CDR3aa: CASSPSRQTDTQYF

d_gene: TRBD1
abundance: NA
v_gene: TRBV7-9
j_gene: TRBJ2-7
CDR3nt: TGTGCCAGCACCCCGGACAGGGGCTTCTACGAGCAGTACTTC
CDR3aa: CASTPDRGFYEQYF

d_gene: TRBD1
abundance: NA
v_gene: TRBV7-2
j_gene: TRBJ1-2
CDR3nt: TGTGCCAGCAGCCCGGACAGGGGGCAAGGTGGCTACACCTTC
CDR3aa: CASSPDRGQGGYTF

d_gene: NA
abundance: NA
v_gene: TRBV28
j_gene: TRBJ1-2
CDR3nt: TGTGCCAGCAGTTTAGGGGGGGCGCTCTATGGCTACACCTTC
CDR3aa: CASSLGGALYGYTF

d_gene: NA
abundance: NA
v_gene: TRBV12-3/TRBV12-4
j_gene: TRBJ2-7
CDR3nt: TGTGCCAGCAGTTTAGGGCAGGTCCACGAGCAGTACTTC
CDR3aa: CASSLGQVHEQYF

d_gene: NA
abundance: NA
v_gene: TRBV5-1
j_gene: TRBJ2-7
CDR3nt: TGCGCCAGCAGCTTGGATGCAGGGGTCTCCTACGAGCAGTACTTC
CDR3aa: CASSLDAGVSYEQYF

d_gene: NA
abundance: NA
v_gene: TRBV24-1
j_gene: TRBJ2-5
CDR3nt: TGTGCCACCAGTGATTATGGCAACCAAGAGACCCAGTACTTC
CDR3aa: CATSDYGNQETQYF

d_gene: TRBD1
abundance: NA
v_gene: TRBV5-1
j_gene: TRBJ2-7
CDR3nt: TGCGCCAGCAGCTCGGGACAGAACTACGAGCAGTACTTC
CDR3aa: CASSSGQNYEQYF

d_gene: NA
abundance: NA
v_gene: TRBV27
j_gene: TRBJ2-7
CDR3nt: TGTGCCAGCAGTTTTTCCGCGGGACGGACCTACGAGCAGTACTTC
CDR3aa: CASSFSAGRTYEQYF

d_gene: TRBD1
abundance: NA
v_gene: TRBV9
j_gene: TRBJ2-1
CDR3nt: TGTGCCAGCAGCGGACAGGGGTCGGATGAGCAGTTCTTC
CDR3aa: CASSGQGSDEQFF

d_gene: NA
abundance: once
v_gene: TRBV6-5
j_gene: TRBJ2-5
CDR3nt: TGTGCCAGCAGTTTCCACTCGACAGGAGAGACCCAGTACTTC
CDR3aa: CASSFHSTGETQYF

d_gene: TRBD2
abundance: NA
v_gene: TRBV5-4
j_gene: TRBJ2-2
CDR3nt: TGTGCCAGCAGCCCGGGAGGGCCGAAGAACACCGGGGAGCTGTTTTTT
CDR3aa: CASSPGGPKNTGELFF

d_gene: NA
abundance: NA
v_gene: TRBV9
j_gene: TRBJ1-6
CDR3nt: TGTGCCAGCAGCGTAGCCGTCTCCTCACCCCTCCACTTT
CDR3aa: CASSVAVSSPLHF

d_gene: TRBD1
abundance: NA
v_gene: TRBV2
j_gene: TRBJ1-1
CDR3nt: TGTGCCAGCAGAACCGGGACAGGGGTTGAAGCTTTCTTT
CDR3aa: CASRTGTGVEAFF

d_gene: NA
abundance: NA
v_gene: TRBV19
j_gene: TRBJ1-5
CDR3nt: TGTGCCAGTACCGGACCAGAGGGCTATAGCAATCAGCCCCAGCATTTT
CDR3aa: CASTGPEGYSNQPQHF

d_gene: NA
abundance: NA
v_gene: TRBV28
j_gene: TRBJ1-2
CDR3nt: TGTGCCAGCAGTTCCCAGGGCTATGGCTACACCTTC
CDR3aa: CASSSQGYGYTF

d_gene: TRBD1
abundance: NA
v_gene: TRBV10-3
j_gene: TRBJ2-6
CDR3nt: TGTGCCATCGGCACGGTAACGGGTTCGACAGGGGAGACTTCGCTAAACTCTGGGGCCAACGTCCTGACTTTC
CDR3aa: CAIGTVTGSTGETSLNSGANVLTF

d_gene: TRBD1
abundance: NA
v_gene: TRBV9
j_gene: TRBJ2-2
CDR3nt: TGTGCCAGCAGCGTTCAGGGGGCGCAGGGGGAGCTGTTTTTT
CDR3aa: CASSVQGAQGELFF

d_gene: NA
abundance: few
v_gene: TRBV29-1
j_gene: TRBJ2-7
CDR3nt: TGCAGCGTCAGTACTAGGTCTGACGAGCAGTACTTC
CDR3aa: CSVSTRSDEQYF

d_gene: NA
abundance: NA
v_gene: TRBV5-4
j_gene: TRBJ1-2
CDR3nt: TGTGCCAGCAGCTTGGCCGGGGGGCAAGGCTATGGCTACACCTTC
CDR3aa: CASSLAGGQGYGYTF

d_gene: NA
abundance: once
v_gene: TRBV29-1
j_gene: TRBJ1-1
CDR3nt: TGCAGCGTTCACGCAGGGGAATGGGCTGAAGCTTTCTTT
CDR3aa: CSVHAGEWAEAFF

d_gene: NA
abundance: NA
v_gene: TRBV4-1
j_gene: TRBJ2-7
CDR3nt: TGCGCCAGCAGCCAAGATTGGTCCAGCTACGAGCAGTACTTC
CDR3aa: CASSQDWSSYEQYF

d_gene: TRBD2
abundance: NA
v_gene: TRBV5-1
j_gene: TRBJ2-5
CDR3nt: TGCGCCAGCAGCTTGTCGGGGGGAGTAGAGACCCAGTACTTC
CDR3aa: CASSLSGGVETQYF

d_gene: NA
abundance: NA
v_gene: TRBV6-1
j_gene: TRBJ1-2
CDR3nt: TGTGCCAGCAGTGAAGAGCCCCGAGCGGGTGGCTACACCTTC
CDR3aa: CASSEEPRAGGYTF

d_gene: NA
abundance: once
v_gene: TRBV19
j_gene: TRBJ1-1
CDR3nt: TGTGCCAGTAGTTCAGGACAGATACTCACTGAAGCTTTCTTT
CDR3aa: CASSSGQILTEAFF

d_gene: NA
abundance: NA
v_gene: TRBV2
j_gene: TRBJ1-5
CDR3nt: TGTGCCAGCAGTCGACAGGTTTTAGAGAATCAGCCCCAGCATTTT
CDR3aa: CASSRQVLENQPQHF

d_gene: TRBD2
abundance: NA
v_gene: TRBV27
j_gene: TRBJ2-1
CDR3nt: TGTGCCAGCAGTCTCCTGACTAGCGGGGGGGGCAATGAGCAGTTCTTC
CDR3aa: CASSLLTSGGGNEQFF

d_gene: NA
abundance: NA
v_gene: TRBV2
j_gene: TRBJ1-2
CDR3nt: TGTGCCAGCAGTGAGGAGGAGTTCGGGTACTATGGCTACACCTTC
CDR3aa: CASSEEEFGYYGYTF

d_gene: TRBD1
abundance: NA
v_gene: TRBV2
j_gene: TRBJ2-7
CDR3nt: TGTGCCAGCAACCGACAGGGGCCTTCGTACGAGCAGTACTTC
CDR3aa: CASNRQGPSYEQYF

d_gene: NA
abundance: NA
v_gene: TRBV2
j_gene: TRBJ1-4
CDR3nt: TGTGCCAGCAGTGTGGGTTCGGGGAGTTATGAAAAACTGTTTTTT
CDR3aa: CASSVGSGSYEKLFF

d_gene: NA
abundance: few
v_gene: TRBV4-3
j_gene: TRBJ2-7
CDR3nt: TGCGCCAGCAGCCAAGATCCTGGAGGGGCCTACGAGCAGTACTTC
CDR3aa: CASSQDPGGAYEQYF

d_gene: TRBD1
abundance: NA
v_gene: TRBV3-1/TRBV3-2
j_gene: TRBJ1-1
CDR3nt: TGTGCCAGCAGCCAAGATGGGACAGGGGGAACTGAAGCTTTCTTT
CDR3aa: CASSQDGTGGTEAFF

d_gene: TRBD2
abundance: NA
v_gene: TRBV6-6
j_gene: TRBJ2-7
CDR3nt: TGTGCCAGCCGCGGGGGGGCCCCCTACGAGCAGTACTTC
CDR3aa: CASRGGAPYEQYF

d_gene: TRBD2
abundance: NA
v_gene: TRBV9
j_gene: TRBJ2-1
CDR3nt: TGTGCCAGCAGCGTAACGGGACTAGCGGGAAACAATGAGCAGTTCTTC
CDR3aa: CASSVTGLAGNNEQFF

d_gene: TRBD2
abundance: once
v_gene: TRBV5-4
j_gene: TRBJ2-7
CDR3nt: TGTGCCAGCAGCAGCAGGACTAGCGGGGTGGGTTCCGAGCAGTACTTC
CDR3aa: CASSSRTSGVGSEQYF

d_gene: TRBD2
abundance: NA
v_gene: TRBV10-2
j_gene: TRBJ2-1
CDR3nt: TGCGCCAGCAGTGAAGTAGCGGGGAATGAGCAGTTCTTC
CDR3aa: CASSEVAGNEQFF

d_gene: NA
abundance: NA
v_gene: TRBV5-1
j_gene: TRBJ1-1
CDR3nt: TGCGCCAGCAGCTTCTCGACAGGGAACACTGAAGCTTTCTTT
CDR3aa: CASSFSTGNTEAFF

d_gene: NA
abundance: once
v_gene: TRBV5-8
j_gene: TRBJ1-3
CDR3nt: TGTGCCAGCACGCGGGGCCCCTCTGGAAACACCATATATTTT
CDR3aa: CASTRGPSGNTIYF

d_gene: NA
abundance: NA
v_gene: TRBV6-5
j_gene: TRBJ1-1
CDR3nt: TGTGCCAGCAGTCTTAGAGGAACTGAAGCTTTCTTT
CDR3aa: CASSLRGTEAFF

d_gene: NA
abundance: NA
v_gene: TRBV6-1
j_gene: TRBJ2-7
CDR3nt: TGTGCCAGCAGTGAAGGCGGGTTTAGGACCTACGAGCAGTACTTC
CDR3aa: CASSEGGFRTYEQYF

d_gene: NA
abundance: NA
v_gene: TRBV7-2
j_gene: TRBJ2-3
CDR3nt: TGTGCCAGCAGCTTAACTGCCTCCCATACAGATACGCAGTATTTT
CDR3aa: CASSLTASHTDTQYF

d_gene: NA
abundance: NA
v_gene: TRBV7-9
j_gene: TRBJ2-5
CDR3nt: TGTGCCAGCAACAAAGAGGGGGTGCAGGGAGAGACCCAGTACTTC
CDR3aa: CASNKEGVQGETQYF